The present TCR beta chain was sequenced within a study of blood T cell repertoires in COVID-19. Study-wide context: Collection of acute and convalescent COVID-19 samples took place in the United States, Italy and Spain. T cells, B-cell-depleted T cells, or PBMCs provided the cDNA or gDNA that served as material.

The authors' processing: Reference gene primers were amplified, and this amplification served to estimate nucleated cell counts. Using immunoSEQ multiplex PCR, the repertoire was profiled, and TCRdb retains in-frame clones only, with some absent. V and J calls and clone size are as listed in that table; D and trimming were resolved from the DNA. The sample yields over 60,000 clones, 80% to 90% seen once. Germline CDR1 is MGHDK and CDR2 is SYGVNS. This CDR3 contains 14 residues. The V and J ends lost 5 bases and 6 bases, in that order; junction bases with no gene match: 8. This clone came up once. The gene calls are TRBV25-1 and TRBJ1-2; 8 nucleotides match TRBD1. The sequence came from a middle-aged man with acute or convalescent COVID-19. Sequenced input: peripheral blood. CDR3 sequence reads: CASSPWTGTNGYTF. CDR3 sequence (DNA): TGTGCCAGCAGTCCTTGGACAGGGACAAATGGCTACACCTTC.